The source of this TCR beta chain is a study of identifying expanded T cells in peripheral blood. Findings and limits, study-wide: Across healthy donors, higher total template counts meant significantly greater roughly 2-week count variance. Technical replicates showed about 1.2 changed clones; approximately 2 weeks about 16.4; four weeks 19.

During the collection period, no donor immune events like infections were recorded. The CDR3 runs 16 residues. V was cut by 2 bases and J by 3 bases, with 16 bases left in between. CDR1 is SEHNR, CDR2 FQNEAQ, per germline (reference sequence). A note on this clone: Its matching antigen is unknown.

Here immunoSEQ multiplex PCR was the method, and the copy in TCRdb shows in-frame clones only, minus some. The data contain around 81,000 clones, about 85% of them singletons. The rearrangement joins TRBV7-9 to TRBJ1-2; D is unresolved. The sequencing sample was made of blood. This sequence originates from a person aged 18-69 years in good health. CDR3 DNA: TGTGCCAGCAGCTTATGGCCTGGGGAATATGACTATGGCTACACCTTC. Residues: CASSLWPGEYDYGYTF.